A single T cell receptor beta chain is shown here with its context. The data originate from a study of blood T cell repertoires in COVID-19. The CDR3 extends over 15 amino acids. Trimming at V came to 4 bases and at J to 6 bases, leaving 6 bases not matched to a gene. The germline V gene has CDR1 SGHVS and CDR2 FQNEAQ. TCRdb's table, derived via immunoSEQ multiplex PCR, lists solely in-frame clones and lacks some. The sample has over 200,000 clones; around four fifths are singletons. The clonotype comes from a woman aged 40 to 55 with active or convalescent COVID-19. The sample was peripheral blood. The chain carries TRBV7-8 and TRBJ2-1; 10 bases align to TRBD1. The CDR3 bases are TGTGCCAGCAGCTCGGGACAGGGGATTAGCAATGAGCAGTTCTTC. Translated: CASSSGQGISNEQFF.